This paragraph reports one T cell receptor (beta chain). The sample originates from a study of CD8+ T cells in alopecia areata. The CDR3 loop spans 14 amino acids. Germline CDR1 is SGHRS and CDR2 is YFSETQ. The V end was cut by 4 bases, the J end by 5 bases, with 13 bases between. Reverse transcribed after extraction, RNA yielded cDNA as the sequencing template. This table comes from immunoSEQ multiplex PCR, and its TCRdb copy is limited to in-frame clones, with some not included. The repertoire includes over 100,000 clones, around 49% of them detected once, and roughly 20% sits in the top ten. This receptor was taken from a human donor with alopecia areata. Here the sequenced sample was CD8+ T cells sorted from blood, taken at week 0. J is TRBJ2-1 and V is TRBV5-1; D might be TRBD1 (5 bases). DNA of the CDR3: TGCGCCAGCAGCCCCAGGGCCGGAGACAATGAGCAGTTCTTC. Translated, it gives CASSPRAGDNEQFF. The variable domain in full, completed from reference TRBV5-1 and TRBJ2-1, reads KAGVTQTPRYLIKTRGQQVTLSCSPISGHRSVSWYQQTPGQGLQFLFEYFSETQRNKGNFPGRFSGRQFSNSRSEMNVSTLELGDSALYLCASSPRAGDNEQFFGPGTRLTVL.